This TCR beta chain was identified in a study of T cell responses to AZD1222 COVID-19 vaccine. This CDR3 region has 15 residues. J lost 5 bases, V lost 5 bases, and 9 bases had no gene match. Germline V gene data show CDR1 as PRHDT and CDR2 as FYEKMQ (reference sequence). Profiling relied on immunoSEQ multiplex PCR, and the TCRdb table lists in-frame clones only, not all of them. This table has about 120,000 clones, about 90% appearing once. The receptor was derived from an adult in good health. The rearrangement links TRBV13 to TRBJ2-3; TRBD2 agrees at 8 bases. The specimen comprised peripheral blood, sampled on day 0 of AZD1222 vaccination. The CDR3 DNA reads TGTGCCAGCAGCGCCCGGGGGGGCCGGGGAGATACGCAGTATTTT. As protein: CASSARGGRGDTQYF. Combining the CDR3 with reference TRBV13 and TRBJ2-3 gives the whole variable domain AAGVIQSPRHLIKEKRETATLKCYPIPRHDTVYWYQQGPGQDPQFLISFYEKMQSDKGSIPDRFSAQQFSDYHSELNMSSLELGDSALYFCASSARGGRGDTQYFGPGTRLTVL.